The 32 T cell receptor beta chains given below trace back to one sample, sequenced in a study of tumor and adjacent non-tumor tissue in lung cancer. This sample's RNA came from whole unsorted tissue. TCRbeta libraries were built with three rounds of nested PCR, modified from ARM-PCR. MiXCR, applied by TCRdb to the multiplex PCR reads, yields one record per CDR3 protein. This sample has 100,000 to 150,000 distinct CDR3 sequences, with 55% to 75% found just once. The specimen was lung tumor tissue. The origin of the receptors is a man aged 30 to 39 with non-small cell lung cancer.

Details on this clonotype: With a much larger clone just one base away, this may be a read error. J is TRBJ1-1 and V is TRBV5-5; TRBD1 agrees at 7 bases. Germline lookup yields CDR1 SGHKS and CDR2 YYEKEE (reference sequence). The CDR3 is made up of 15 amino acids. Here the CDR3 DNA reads TGTGCCGGCAGCCCGTGGCACAGGGGAGACACTGAAGCTTTCTTT. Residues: CAGSPWHRGDTEAFF.

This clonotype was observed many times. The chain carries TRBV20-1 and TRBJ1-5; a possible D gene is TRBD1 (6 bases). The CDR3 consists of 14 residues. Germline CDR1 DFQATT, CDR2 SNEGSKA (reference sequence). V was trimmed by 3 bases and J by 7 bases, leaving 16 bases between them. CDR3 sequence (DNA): TGCAGTGCTAGCAGCAGGGGAGGGGACCAGCCCCAGCATTTT. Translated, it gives CSASSRGGDQPQHF.

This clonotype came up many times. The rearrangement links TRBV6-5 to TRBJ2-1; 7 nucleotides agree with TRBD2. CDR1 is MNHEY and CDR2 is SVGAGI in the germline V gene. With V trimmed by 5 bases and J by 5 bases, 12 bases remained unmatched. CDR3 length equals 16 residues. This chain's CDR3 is CASSTSGGGPNNEQFF. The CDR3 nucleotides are TGTGCCAGCAGTACCTCCGGGGGAGGGCCCAACAATGAGCAGTTCTTC.

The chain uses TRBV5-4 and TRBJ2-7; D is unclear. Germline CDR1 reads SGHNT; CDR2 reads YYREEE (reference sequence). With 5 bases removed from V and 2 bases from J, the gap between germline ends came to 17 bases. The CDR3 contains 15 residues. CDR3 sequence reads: CASSTVMGYAYEQYF. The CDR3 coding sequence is TGTGCCAGCAGTACTGTTATGGGCTACGCCTACGAGCAGTACTTC.

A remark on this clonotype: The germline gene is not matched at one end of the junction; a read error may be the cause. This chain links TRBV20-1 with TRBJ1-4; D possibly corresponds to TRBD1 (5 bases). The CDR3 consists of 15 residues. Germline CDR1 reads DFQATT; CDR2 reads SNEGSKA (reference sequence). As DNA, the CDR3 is TGCAGTGCTAGAACGGGACGGGGAGCTAATGAAAATCTGTTTTTT. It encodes CSARTGRGANENLFF.

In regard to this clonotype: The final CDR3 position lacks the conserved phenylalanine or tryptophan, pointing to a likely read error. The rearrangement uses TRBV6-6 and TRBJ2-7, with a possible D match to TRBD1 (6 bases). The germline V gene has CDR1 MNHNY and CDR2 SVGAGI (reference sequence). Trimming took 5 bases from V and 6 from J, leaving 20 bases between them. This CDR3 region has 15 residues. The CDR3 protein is CASSISRGSTCEQYI. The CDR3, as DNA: TGTGCCAGCAGTATCAGCAGGGGATCCACCTGCGAGCAGTACATC.

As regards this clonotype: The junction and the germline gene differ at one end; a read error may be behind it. CDR3 loop: CSVERTGERTEPFF. The CDR3 nucleotides read TGCAGCGTTGAAAGGACAGGGGAAAGGACTGAACCTTTCTTT. The chain has TRBV29-1 and TRBJ1-1; the match to TRBD1 covers 9 bases. The CDR3 runs to 14 residues. Germline CDR1 and CDR2: SQVTM and ANQGSEA.

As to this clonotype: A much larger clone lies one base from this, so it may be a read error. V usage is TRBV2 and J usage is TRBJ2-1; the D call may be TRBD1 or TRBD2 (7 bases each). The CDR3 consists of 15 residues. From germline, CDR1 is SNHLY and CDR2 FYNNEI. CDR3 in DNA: TGTGTCAGCAGGGGGATGGGAGGGAGGCCCAATGAGCAGTTCTTC. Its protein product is CVSRGMGGRPNEQFF.

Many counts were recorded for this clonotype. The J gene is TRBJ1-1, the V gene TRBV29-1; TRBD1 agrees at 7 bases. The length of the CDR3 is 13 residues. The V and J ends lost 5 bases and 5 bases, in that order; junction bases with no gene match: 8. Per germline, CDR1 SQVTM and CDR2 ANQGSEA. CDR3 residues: CSVTRDSWTEAFF. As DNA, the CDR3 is TGCAGCGTTACCCGGGACAGCTGGACTGAAGCTTTCTTT.

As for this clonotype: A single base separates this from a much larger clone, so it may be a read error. This chain's CDR3 is CSARSESADTQYF. The CDR3 DNA is TGCAGTGCCCGTAGCGAGAGCGCAGATACGCAGTATTTT. The J gene is TRBJ2-3, the V gene TRBV20-1; maybe TRBD2 (5 bases). CDR1 and CDR2 (germline): DFQATT, SNEGSKA (reference sequence). This CDR3 contains 13 residues. The germline V and J ends were trimmed by 6 bases and 4 bases, with 14 bases remaining between them.

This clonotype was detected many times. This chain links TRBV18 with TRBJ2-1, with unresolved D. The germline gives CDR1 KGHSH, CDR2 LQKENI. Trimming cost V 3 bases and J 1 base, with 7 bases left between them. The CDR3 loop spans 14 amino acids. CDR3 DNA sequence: TGTGCCAGCTCACCCCCCGGATCCTACAATGAGCAGTTCTTC. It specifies CASSPPGSYNEQFF.

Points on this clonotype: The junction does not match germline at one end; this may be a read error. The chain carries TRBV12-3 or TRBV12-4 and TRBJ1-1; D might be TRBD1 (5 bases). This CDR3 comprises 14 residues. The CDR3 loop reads CTSRTSKGNTEAFF. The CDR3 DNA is TGCACCAGCAGGACCTCGAAGGGGAATACTGAAGCTTTCTTT.

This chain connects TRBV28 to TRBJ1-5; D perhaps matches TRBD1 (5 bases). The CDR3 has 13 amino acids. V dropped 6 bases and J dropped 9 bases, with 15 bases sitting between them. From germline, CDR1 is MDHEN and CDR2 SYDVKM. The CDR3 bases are TGTGCCAGCAGCTGGGGCCAAGTGGGGCCCCAGCATTTT. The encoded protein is CASSWGQVGPQHF.

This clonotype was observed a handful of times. This CDR3 is CASSQTTNYGYTF. In DNA form, the CDR3 reads TGTGCCAGCAGCCAGACGACTAACTATGGCTACACCTTC. This chain uses TRBV7-2 with TRBJ1-2; the D is unclear. The ends were cut back, 5 bases at V and 0 bases at J, with 7 bases in the middle. This CDR3 spans 13 amino acids. Germline lookup yields CDR1 SGHTA and CDR2 FQGNSA.

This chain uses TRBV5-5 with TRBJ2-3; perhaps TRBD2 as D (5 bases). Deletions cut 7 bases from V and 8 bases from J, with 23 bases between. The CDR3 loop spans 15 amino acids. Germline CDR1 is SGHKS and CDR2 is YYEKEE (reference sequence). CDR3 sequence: CASSDSSGAAGTQYF. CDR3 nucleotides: TGTGCCAGCTCGGACTCCTCTGGCGCTGCAGGTACGCAGTATTTT.

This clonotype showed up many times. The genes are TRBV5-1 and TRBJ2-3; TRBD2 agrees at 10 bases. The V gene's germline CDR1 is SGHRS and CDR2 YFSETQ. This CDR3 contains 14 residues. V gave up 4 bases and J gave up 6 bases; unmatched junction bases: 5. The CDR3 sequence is CASSQQRGGDTQYF. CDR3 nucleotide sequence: TGCGCCAGCAGCCAACAGCGGGGGGGGGATACGCAGTATTTT. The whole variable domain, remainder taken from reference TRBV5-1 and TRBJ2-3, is KAGVTQTPRYLIKTRGQQVTLSCSPISGHRSVSWYQQTPGQGLQFLFEYFSETQRNKGNFPGRFSGRQFSNSRSEMNVSTLELGDSALYLCASSQQRGGDTQYFGPGTRLTVL.

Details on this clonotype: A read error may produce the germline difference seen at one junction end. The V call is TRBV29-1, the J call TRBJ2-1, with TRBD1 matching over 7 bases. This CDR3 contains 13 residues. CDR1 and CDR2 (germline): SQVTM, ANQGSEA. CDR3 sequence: CSVAHIQGNEQFF. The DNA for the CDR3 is TGTAGCGTTGCCCACATACAGGGGAATGAGCAGTTCTTC.

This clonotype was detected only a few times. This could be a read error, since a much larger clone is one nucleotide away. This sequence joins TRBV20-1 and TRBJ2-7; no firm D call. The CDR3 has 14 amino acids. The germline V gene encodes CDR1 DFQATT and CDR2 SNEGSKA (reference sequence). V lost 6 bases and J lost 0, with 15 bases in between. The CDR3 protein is CSARMGSNSYEQYF. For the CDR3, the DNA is TGCAGTGCCCGCATGGGCTCTAACTCCTACGAGCAGTACTTC.

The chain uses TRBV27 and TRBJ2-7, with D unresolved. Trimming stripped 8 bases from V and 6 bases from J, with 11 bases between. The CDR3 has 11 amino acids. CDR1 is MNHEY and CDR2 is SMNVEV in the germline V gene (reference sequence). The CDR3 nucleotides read TGTGCCAGCTCTTTACTGGGCGAGCAGTACTTC. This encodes CASSLLGEQYF.

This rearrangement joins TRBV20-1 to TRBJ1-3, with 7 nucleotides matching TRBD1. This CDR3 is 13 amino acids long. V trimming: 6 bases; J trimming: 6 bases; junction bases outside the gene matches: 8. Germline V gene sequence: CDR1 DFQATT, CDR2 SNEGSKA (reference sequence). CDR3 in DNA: TGCAGTGCCACAGGGGCCCTATCAAACACCATATATTTT. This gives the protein CSATGALSNTIYF.

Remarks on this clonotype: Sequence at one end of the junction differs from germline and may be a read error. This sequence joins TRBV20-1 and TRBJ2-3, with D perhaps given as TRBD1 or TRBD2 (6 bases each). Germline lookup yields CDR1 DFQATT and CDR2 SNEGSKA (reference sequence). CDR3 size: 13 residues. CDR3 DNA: TGCAGTGCGACACAGGGAGGCGGAGATACGCAATATTTT. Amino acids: CSATQGGGDTQYF.

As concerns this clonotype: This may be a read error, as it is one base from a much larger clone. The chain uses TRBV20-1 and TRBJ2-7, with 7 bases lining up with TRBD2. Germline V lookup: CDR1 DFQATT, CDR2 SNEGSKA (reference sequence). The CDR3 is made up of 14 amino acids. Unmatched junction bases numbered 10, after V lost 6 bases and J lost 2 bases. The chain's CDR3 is CSAELARSPYEQYF. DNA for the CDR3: TGCAGTGCCGAACTAGCGAGAAGTCCCTACGAGCAGTACTTC.

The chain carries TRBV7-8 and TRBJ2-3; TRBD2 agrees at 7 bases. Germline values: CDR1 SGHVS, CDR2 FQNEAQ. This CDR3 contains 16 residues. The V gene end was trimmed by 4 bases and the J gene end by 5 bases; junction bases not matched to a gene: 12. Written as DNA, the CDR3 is TGTGCCAGCAGCTCGACTAGCTGGAGGAGTAGAGATACGCAGTATTTT. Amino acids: CASSSTSWRSRDTQYF.

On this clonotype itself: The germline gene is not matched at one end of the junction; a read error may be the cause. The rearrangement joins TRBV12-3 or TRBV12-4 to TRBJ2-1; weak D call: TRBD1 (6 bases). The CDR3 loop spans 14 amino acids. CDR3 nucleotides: TGTACCAGCAAAAATAGCAGGGGCCCCAATGAGCAGTTCTTC. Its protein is CTSKNSRGPNEQFF.

CDR3 sequence (DNA): TGTGCCAGCAGCTTAGGGTATGGGGGAGGAGCCGGGGAGCTGTTTTTT. It specifies CASSLGYGGGAGELFF. The rearrangement links TRBV11-2 to TRBJ2-2, with a tentative D call TRBD2 (6 bases). The CDR3 length is 16 residues. Germline V gene data show CDR1 as SGHAT and CDR2 as FQNNGV. Trimming removed 1 base at V and 6 bases at J, with 15 bases between.

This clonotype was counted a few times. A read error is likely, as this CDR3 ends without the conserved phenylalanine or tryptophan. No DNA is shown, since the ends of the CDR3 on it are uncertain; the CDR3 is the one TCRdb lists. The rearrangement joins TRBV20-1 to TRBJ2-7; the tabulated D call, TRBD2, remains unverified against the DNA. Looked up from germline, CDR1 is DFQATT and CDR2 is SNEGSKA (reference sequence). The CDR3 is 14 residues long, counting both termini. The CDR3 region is CSARSVGGANEQYL.

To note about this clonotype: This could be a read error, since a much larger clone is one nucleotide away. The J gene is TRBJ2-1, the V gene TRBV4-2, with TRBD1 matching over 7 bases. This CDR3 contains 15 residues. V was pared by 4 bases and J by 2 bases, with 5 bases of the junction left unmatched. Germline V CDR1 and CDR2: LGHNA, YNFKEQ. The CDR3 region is CASSPGQVPYNEQFF. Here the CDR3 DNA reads TGTGCCAGCAGCCCCGGACAGGTACCCTACAATGAGCAGTTCTTC.

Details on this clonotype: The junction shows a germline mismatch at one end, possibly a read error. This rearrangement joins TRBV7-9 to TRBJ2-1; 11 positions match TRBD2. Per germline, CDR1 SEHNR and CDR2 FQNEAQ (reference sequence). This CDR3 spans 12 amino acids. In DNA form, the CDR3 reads TGTGTCACTCAGATAGCGGGGGGGCCCTTAGTCTTC. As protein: CVTQIAGGPLVF.

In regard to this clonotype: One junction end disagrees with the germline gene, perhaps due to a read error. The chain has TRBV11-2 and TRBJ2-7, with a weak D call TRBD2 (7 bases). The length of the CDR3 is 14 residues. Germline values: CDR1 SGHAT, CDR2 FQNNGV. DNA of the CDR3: TGTACCAGCAGTCTATGGGGGGGCCTCTACGAGCAGTACTTC. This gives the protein CTSSLWGGLYEQYF.

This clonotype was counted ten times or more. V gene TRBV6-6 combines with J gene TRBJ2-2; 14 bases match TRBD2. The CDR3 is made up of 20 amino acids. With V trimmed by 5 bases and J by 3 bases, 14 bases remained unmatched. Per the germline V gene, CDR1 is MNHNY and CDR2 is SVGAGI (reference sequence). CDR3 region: CASSENTLGLAGGHTGELFF. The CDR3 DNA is TGTGCCAGCAGTGAAAATACCCTAGGACTAGCGGGGGGCCACACCGGGGAGCTGTTTTTT.

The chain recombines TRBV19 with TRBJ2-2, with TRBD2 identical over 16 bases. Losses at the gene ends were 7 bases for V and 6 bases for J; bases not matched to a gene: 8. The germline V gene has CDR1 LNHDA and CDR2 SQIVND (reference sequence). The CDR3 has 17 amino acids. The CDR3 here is CASTGTSGGGTAGELFF. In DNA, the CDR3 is TGTGCCAGTACCGGGACTAGCGGGGGGGGGACGGCCGGGGAGCTGTTTTTT.

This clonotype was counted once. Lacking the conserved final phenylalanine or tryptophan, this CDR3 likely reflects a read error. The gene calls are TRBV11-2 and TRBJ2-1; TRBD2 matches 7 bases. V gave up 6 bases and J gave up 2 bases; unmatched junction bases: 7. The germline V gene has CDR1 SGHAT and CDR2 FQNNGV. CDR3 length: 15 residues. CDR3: CASSPSRGAYNEQFY. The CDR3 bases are TGTGCCAGCAGTCCCAGTCGGGGGGCCTACAATGAGCAGTTCTAC.